One and the same sample provided the 19 T cell receptor beta chains below, sequenced in a study of T cells in women clearing cervical HPV infection. Clones were sequenced by immunoSEQ multiplex PCR, and TCRdb holds only the in-frame ones, with some missing. The table for this sample gives some 33,000 clones. Sequenced material: blood buffy coat. The receptors here all came from a woman between 18 and 70 years old with a cervical HPV16 infection that either progressed to CIN3+ or cleared (not recorded which).

Of note for this clone: The read gets to within 3 residues of the CDR3 end, and the germline J gene fills in the rest. The chain recombines TRBV19 with TRBJ1-2; maybe TRBD1 (5 bases). Germline lookup yields CDR1 LNHDA and CDR2 SQIVND (reference sequence). CDR3 length: 15 amino acids. Trimming shortened V by 9 bases and J by 4 bases, and 21 bases separated the two germline ends. CDR3 DNA, as far as it was read: TGTGCCAGCCGTCGCCTCCTCTCGGGGGTCTATGGC. It codes for CASRRLLSGVYG. The full CDR3 reads CASRRLLSGVYGYTF.

A remark on this clone: A junction end diverges from the germline sequence, so it may reflect a read error. The read terminates 3 residues before the CDR3 end, so the remaining end is supplied by the germline J gene. Other DNA sequences from this sample encode an identical CDR3 as well. This chain uses TRBV2 with TRBJ1-3, with 11 bases matching TRBD1. This CDR3 is built from 15 residues. Germline V gene sequence: CDR1 SNHLY, CDR2 FYNNEI. The DNA read from the CDR3 is TGTGCCAGCAGGGGACAGGGGGTAACAGGAAACACA. Translating it yields CASRGQGVTGNT. The whole CDR3 protein reads CASRGQGVTGNTIYF.

Regarding this clone: The read finishes 3 residues shy of the CDR3 end, and the germline J gene is used to complete it. The chain uses TRBV30 and TRBJ2-4; 7 nucleotides line up with TRBD1. CDR3 size: 15 residues. Germline V gives CDR1 GTSNPN, CDR2 SVGIG (reference sequence). The CDR3 protein is CAWKGSLGGFYGQYF. CDR3 DNA (partial): TGTGCCTGGAAGGGAAGTTTAGGGGGCTTCTATGGT. Full variable domain (remainder filled in from reference TRBV30 and TRBJ2-4): SQTIHQWPATLVQPVGSPLSLECTVEGTSNPNLYWYRQAAGRGLQLLFYSVGIGQISSEVPQNLSASRPQDRQFILSSKKLLLSDSGFYLCAWKGSLGGFYGQYFGAGTRLSVL.

Concerning this clone itself: The CDR3 end is not reached by the read, which stops 3 residues before it; the germline J gene fills it in. The J gene is TRBJ1-1, the V gene TRBV5-1; unclear D gene. This CDR3 comprises 14 residues. Trimming took off 3 bases at V and 1 base at J, with 10 bases between the two ends. Germline values: CDR1 SGHRS, CDR2 YFSETQ. The CDR3 reads CASSWRTANTEAFF. The sequenced part of the CDR3 DNA is TGCGCCAGCAGCTGGCGGACTGCGAACACTGAA.

With regard to this clone: With the read ending 3 residues before the CDR3 end, the germline J gene is used to fill in that end. The J gene is TRBJ1-4, the V gene TRBV30; 9 bases fit TRBD1. V shed 2 bases, J shed 8 bases, and the junction held 6 bases outside the gene matches. In germline, CDR1 is GTSNPN, CDR2 SVGIG (reference sequence). The CDR3 extends over 14 amino acids. The DNA read from the CDR3 is TGTGCCTGGAGTAGGAACAGGGGGCGCGAAAAA. It is translated as CAWSRNRGREK. The full CDR3 sequence reads CAWSRNRGREKLFF.

In regard to this clone: The missing CDR3 end, 3 residues past where the read stops, is filled in from the germline J gene. The chain joins TRBV12-3 or TRBV12-4 to TRBJ1-6, with D perhaps matching TRBD1 (5 bases). The CDR3 has 13 amino acids. The sequenced part of the CDR3 DNA is TGTGCCAGCGGTAATAAGAGGGGATCGCCC. Amino acids: CASGNKRGSP. The entire CDR3 reads CASGNKRGSPLHF.

A note on this clone: The CDR3 end is not reached by the read, which stops 3 residues before it; the germline J gene fills it in. The V gene is TRBV5-1, the J gene TRBJ1-1; D not resolved. The germline gives CDR1 SGHRS, CDR2 YFSETQ. This CDR3 spans 14 amino acids. Trimming stripped 0 bases from V and 5 bases from J, with 11 bases between. The sequenced CDR3 bases are TGCGCCAGCAGCTTGGTTCGTGTAAGGACTGAA. Residues: CASSLVRVRTE. The full-length CDR3 reads as CASSLVRVRTEAFF. Full variable domain (remainder filled in from reference TRBV5-1 and TRBJ1-1): KAGVTQTPRYLIKTRGQQVTLSCSPISGHRSVSWYQQTPGQGLQFLFEYFSETQRNKGNFPGRFSGRQFSNSRSEMNVSTLELGDSALYLCASSLVRVRTEAFFGQGTRLTVV.

Remarks on this clone: Read sequence stops 3 residues before the CDR3 end, and the germline J gene provides the missing end. The rearrangement joins TRBV2 to TRBJ2-7; 12 bases fit TRBD2. CDR1 is SNHLY and CDR2 is FYNNEI in the germline V gene. Trimming took 4 bases from V and 5 from J; bases not matched to a gene: 3. This CDR3 contains 14 residues. The CDR3 bases that were read are TGTGCCAGCAGTGTACTAGCGGGAGGTAACGAG. It is translated as CASSVLAGGNE. The whole CDR3 sequence reads CASSVLAGGNEQYF. The whole variable domain, filled in from reference TRBV2 and TRBJ2-7, reads EPEVTQTPSHQVTQMGQEVILRCVPISNHLYFYWYRQILGQKVEFLVSFYNNEISEKSEIFDDQFSVERPDGSNFTLKIRSTKLEDSAMYFCASSVLAGGNEQYFGPGTRLTVT.

Concerning this clone: Sequencing ends 3 residues short of the CDR3 end; the germline J gene provides the rest. The rearrangement uses TRBV20-1 and TRBJ2-7; D perhaps matches TRBD2 (7 bases). CDR1 is DFQATT, CDR2 SNEGSKA, per germline (reference sequence). V lost 5 bases and J 0 bases, leaving 17 bases between the germline ends. This CDR3 has 15 residues. CDR3 bases read: TGCAGTGCTTCCCCGGGGGGCCCGAGCTCCTACGAG. Its protein product is CSASPGGPSSYE. The complete CDR3 protein is CSASPGGPSSYEQYF.

Concerning this clone: With the read ending 3 residues before the CDR3 end, the germline J gene is used to fill in that end. The rearrangement uses TRBV7-9 and TRBJ1-2; D is perhaps TRBD1 (5 bases). In germline, CDR1 is SEHNR, CDR2 FQNEAQ (reference sequence). The CDR3 is made up of 14 amino acids. CDR3 DNA (partial): TGTGCCAGCAGCCCCCGGGGGAGCTACAATGAC. Its translation is CASSPRGSYND. The whole CDR3 is CASSPRGSYNDYTF.

As concerns this clone: Read sequence stops 3 residues before the CDR3 end, and the germline J gene provides the missing end. V is TRBV29-1 and J is TRBJ1-1, with 7 nucleotides matching TRBD1. The CDR3 is made up of 16 amino acids. CDR1 and CDR2 from the germline V gene are SQVTM and ANQGSEA. The junction had 9 bases not matched to a gene; V was cut back by 0 bases and J by 2 bases. CDR3 protein: CSVEEGAGTANTEAFF. The covered CDR3 bases are TGCAGCGTTGAAGAGGGGGCCGGGACAGCCAACACTGAA.

About this clone: From the germline J gene comes the end of the CDR3, since the read stops 3 residues before it. The sample has other DNA sequences that encode this CDR3 too. V usage is TRBV5-1 and J usage is TRBJ2-2; TRBD2 matches at 9 bases. J was trimmed by 4 bases and V by 4 bases; bases with no gene match: 20. The CDR3 covers 20 residues. Germline V gives CDR1 SGHRS, CDR2 YFSETQ. The CDR3 bases that were read are TGCGCCAGCAGCCTGGGCTGGATCCTAGCGGGGAGGTCGAGCACCGGGGAG. This translates into CASSLGWILAGRSSTGE. The entire CDR3 sequence reads CASSLGWILAGRSSTGELFF.

As regards this clone: The CDR3 end is not reached by the read, which stops 3 residues before it; the germline J gene fills it in. This rearrangement joins TRBV10-3 to TRBJ2-2, with no clear D. The ends were cut back, 2 bases at V and 4 bases at J, with 17 bases in the middle. This CDR3 region has 17 residues. Germline V lookup: CDR1 ENHRY, CDR2 SYGVKD. The sequenced part of the CDR3 DNA is TGTGCCATCAGTGAGCCCAACCGTCCTCGAGGCACCGGGGAG. Protein product: CAISEPNRPRGTGE. The full CDR3 is CAISEPNRPRGTGELFF.

With regard to this clone: From the germline J gene comes the end of the CDR3, since the read stops 3 residues before it. The V gene is TRBV7-9, the J gene TRBJ2-3, with TRBD2 identical over 7 bases. V lost 8 bases, J lost 5 bases, and 10 bases stayed unmatched. This CDR3 has 14 amino acids. CDR1 and CDR2 from the germline V gene are SEHNR and FQNEAQ (reference sequence). Partial CDR3 DNA: TGTGCCAGCCTCCTAGGGGCGGGGGTAGATACG. Residues: CASLLGAGVDT. The complete CDR3 sequence is CASLLGAGVDTQYF.

Turning to this clone: From the germline J gene comes the end of the CDR3, since the read stops 3 residues before it. The chain couples TRBV7-2 to TRBJ2-7, with a tentative D call TRBD1 (6 bases). There are 13 residues in the CDR3. Trimming cost V 7 bases and J 2 bases, with 12 bases left between them. Germline values: CDR1 SGHTA, CDR2 FQGNSA. CDR3 loop: CASTPKGAYEQYF. The part of the CDR3 DNA that was read is TGTGCCAGCACCCCAAAGGGGGCCTACGAG.

On this clone: The CDR3 end falls 3 residues outside the read, so it is completed with the germline J gene. This chain connects TRBV13 to TRBJ1-5, with D possibly being TRBD1 (6 bases). The germline gives CDR1 PRHDT, CDR2 FYEKMQ (reference sequence). Trimming removed 3 bases from V and 2 bases from J, with 11 bases in between. CDR3 length: 15 residues. The CDR3 bases that were read are TGTGCCAGCAGCTTCTCGGACAGCGGCAATCAGCCC. This codes for CASSFSDSGNQP. In full, the CDR3 reads CASSFSDSGNQPQHF.

Points on this clone: The read terminates 3 residues ahead of where the CDR3 ends, so the germline J gene completes it. The rearrangement links TRBV20-1 to TRBJ1-4; TRBD1 matches 12 bases. Germline trimming cut 5 bases from V and 7 bases from J; bases unmatched to any gene: 8. The CDR3 extends over 15 amino acids. Germline V gene data show CDR1 as DFQATT and CDR2 as SNEGSKA (reference sequence). The CDR3 here is CSAARDRGPSEKLFF. The sequenced part of the CDR3 DNA is TGCAGTGCTGCCCGGGACAGGGGGCCGAGTGAAAAA.

In regard to this clone: With the read ending 3 residues before the CDR3 end, the germline J gene is used to fill in that end. The J gene is TRBJ1-2, the V gene TRBV19, with D possibly being TRBD1 (6 bases). The CDR3 has 14 residues. Germline-derived CDR1 and CDR2 are LNHDA and SQIVND (reference sequence). The DNA read from the CDR3 is TGTGCCAGTAGCTGGCTAGCGGGAGAGGGGGAC. This translates into CASSWLAGEGD. The entire CDR3 protein is CASSWLAGEGDYTF.

Of note for this clone: The sequence runs out 3 residues before the end of the CDR3; the remainder is reconstructed from the germline J gene. The J gene is TRBJ1-2, the V gene TRBV11-3; D might be TRBD1 (6 bases). Looked up from germline, CDR1 is SGHNT and CDR2 is YENEEA. The CDR3 has 13 amino acids. CDR3 bases read: TGTGCCAGCAGCTTAGACAGGGGTTACGAC. Translated: CASSLDRGYD. The CDR3 in its entirety is CASSLDRGYDYTF.